The sequence of this T cell receptor beta chain was determined in a study of blood T cell repertoires in COVID-19. Study information: There were acute and convalescent COVID-19 samples, and they came from the United States, Italy and Spain.

In the original workflow: Quantification of nucleated cells was approximated via reference gene primer amplification. The data were produced by immunoSEQ multiplex PCR, yet TCRdb's version contains in-frame clones alone and is incomplete. The V and J calls and clone size come from that table; D and trimming were worked out from the DNA. Counted here are some 150,000 clones, about 90% occurring once; the ten biggest clones make up roughly a tenth. Trimming at V came to 0 bases and at J to 6 bases, leaving 6 bases not matched to a gene. CDR1 SGHNT and CDR2 YYREEE come from the germline V gene (reference sequence). The length of the CDR3 is 15 residues.

The source of this sequence is a man aged 50-60 years with active or convalescent COVID-19. The chain employs TRBV5-4 and TRBJ1-5; TRBD1 matches 7 bases. The sample was peripheral blood. In DNA, the CDR3 is TGTGCCAGCAGCTTGGAGACAGGGCTCGGTCAGCCCCAGCATTTT. It is translated as CASSLETGLGQPQHF. Together with reference TRBV5-4 and TRBJ1-5, the CDR3 gives the full variable domain: ETGVTQSPTHLIKTRGQQVTLRCSSQSGHNTVSWYQQALGQGPQFIFQYYREEENGRGNFPPRFSGLQFPNYSSELNVNALELDDSALYLCASSLETGLGQPQHFGDGTRLSIL.